Below, 20 T cell receptor beta chains from the same sample are listed, as sequenced in a study of blood T cell repertoires in COVID-19. Generated by immunoSEQ multiplex PCR, the TCRdb table keeps only in-frame clones and is missing some. This table holds 200,000 to 250,000 clones, around 88% found once. The sequenced sample consisted of peripheral blood. Receptors were obtained from a woman in her thirties who had recovered from COVID-19.

CDR3 DNA: TGTGCCAGCAGCCCACAAATTGGCCTTGGCGGGGAGCTGTTTTTT. Its translation is CASSPQIGLGGELFF. J is TRBJ2-2 and V is TRBV7-6; no clear D. Trimming shortened V by 5 bases and J by 7 bases, and 17 bases separated the two germline ends. The length of the CDR3 is 15 residues. Germline V CDR1 and CDR2: SGHVS, FNYEAQ.

The chain carries TRBV7-3 and TRBJ2-2, with TRBD1 matching over 7 bases. This CDR3 is built from 13 residues. V was pared by 5 bases and J by 5 bases, with 2 bases of the junction left unmatched. CDR1 and CDR2 (germline): SGHTA, FQGTGA. The CDR3 DNA reads as TGTGCCAGCAGCCAGACAGGGACCGGGGAGCTGTTTTTT. Its translation: CASSQTGTGELFF.

The table lists this clone with a count of one. The CDR3 protein is CASRAGTGGFYNEQFF. The DNA for the CDR3 is TGTGCCAGCAGGGCCGGGACAGGGGGATTCTACAATGAGCAGTTCTTC. This chain links TRBV2 with TRBJ2-1; 11 nucleotides align to TRBD1. J was trimmed by 3 bases and V by 6 bases; bases with no gene match: 7. Per the germline V gene, CDR1 is SNHLY and CDR2 is FYNNEI. The CDR3 consists of 16 residues.

V and J are TRBV5-6 and TRBJ2-7; D possibly corresponds to TRBD1 (6 bases). CDR1 SGHDT and CDR2 YYEEEE come from the germline V gene. Trimming shortened V by 3 bases and J by 1 base, and 14 bases separated the two germline ends. The CDR3 loop spans 15 amino acids. The CDR3: CASSYRDITSYEQYF. The CDR3 nucleotides read TGTGCCAGCAGCTATCGGGACATAACATCCTACGAGCAGTACTTC.

The CDR3 here is CASSWVSDRTDGSGANVLTF. The CDR3 nucleotides read TGTGCCAGCAGTTGGGTTTCGGACAGGACCGACGGCTCTGGGGCCAACGTCCTGACTTTC. This rearrangement joins TRBV28 to TRBJ2-6; 7 bases map to TRBD1. The CDR3 has 20 residues. CDR1 and CDR2 from the germline V gene are MDHEN and SYDVKM. After removal of 4 bases from V and 0 bases from J, the junction contained 15 bases not matched to a gene.

Turning to this clone: The junction does not match germline at one end; this may be a read error. The J gene is TRBJ2-1, the V gene TRBV18, with 7 positions matching TRBD1. Germline-derived CDR1 and CDR2 are KGHSH and LQKENI. The CDR3 length is 15 residues. The CDR3 nucleotides read TGTGCCAGCTCACCTAACCGGGACAGCGCAATTGGGTGTGTCTTC. It yields the protein CASSPNRDSAIGCVF.

This chain uses TRBV6-5 with TRBJ1-2; TRBD1 might be the D (5 bases). The germline V gene has CDR1 MNHEY and CDR2 SVGAGI. Between the trimmed V and J ends, which lost 5 bases and 4 bases, there was a span of 17 bases. The CDR3 loop spans 15 amino acids. The CDR3 DNA follows: TGTGCCAGCAGTCCACGAGGCAGGGTGGCCTATGGCTACACCTTC. Protein product: CASSPRGRVAYGYTF.

The chain is built from TRBV4-1 and TRBJ2-7, with 8 bases identical to TRBD2. CDR1 MGHRA and CDR2 YSYEKL come from the germline V gene. This CDR3 is built from 15 residues. The trim removed 1 base at V and 5 bases at J, leaving 7 bases unmatched. The DNA for the CDR3 is TGCGCCAGCAGCCAAGCCACAGGACTAGCACACGAGCAGTACTTC. Its protein product is CASSQATGLAHEQYF.

The CDR3 DNA sequence: TGTGCCAGCGCCCGGGACTCCTACAATGAGCAGTTCTTC. It codes for CASARDSYNEQFF. The V gene is TRBV6-5, the J gene TRBJ2-1; possibly TRBD2 for D (5 bases). Germline V gene data show CDR1 as MNHEY and CDR2 as SVGAGI. The CDR3 extends over 13 amino acids. V lost 8 bases to trimming and J lost 0 bases, with 8 bases between them.

The J gene is TRBJ1-1, the V gene TRBV3-1 (or the pseudogene TRBV3-2); TRBD1 might be the D (6 bases). Germline assignment: CDR1 LGHDT and CDR2 YNNKEL (reference sequence). The CDR3 is 14 amino acids. Trimming took 4 bases from V and 6 from J, leaving 15 bases between them. The CDR3 reads CASSRGTLIPEAFF. For the CDR3, the DNA is TGTGCCAGCAGCCGAGGGACACTCATCCCTGAAGCTTTCTTT.

The V call is TRBV19, the J call TRBJ1-2; unclear D gene. Trimming left V 2 bases short and J 2 bases short, with 6 bases between. The germline V gene encodes CDR1 LNHDA and CDR2 SQIVND (reference sequence). This CDR3 comprises 13 residues. The CDR3 is CASSIWPNYGYTF. CDR3 nucleotides: TGTGCCAGTAGTATATGGCCAAACTATGGCTACACCTTC.

The V call is TRBV6-4, the J call TRBJ2-3; 8 bases match TRBD2. The CDR3 consists of 15 residues. CDR1 MRHNA and CDR2 SNTAGT come from the germline V gene. After removal of 0 bases from V and 3 bases from J, the junction contained 2 bases not matched to a gene. The CDR3 sequence: CASSDSRGGTDTQYF. For the CDR3, the DNA is TGTGCCAGCAGTGACTCTCGCGGGGGGACAGATACGCAGTATTTT.

The chain recombines TRBV12-3 or TRBV12-4 with TRBJ1-2; a possible D gene is TRBD1 (5 bases). V lost 5 bases and J lost 12, with 13 bases in between. The CDR3 length is 11 residues. CDR3 sequence reads: CASSPGSGDTF. DNA for the CDR3: TGTGCCAGCAGTCCAGGATCGGGGGACACCTTC.

The J gene is TRBJ2-3, the V gene TRBV15, with 7 nucleotides matching TRBD2. The CDR3 consists of 15 residues. CDR1 is LNHNV and CDR2 is YYDKDF in the germline V gene (reference sequence). The V and J ends lost 9 bases and 3 bases, in that order; junction bases with no gene match: 12. In DNA form, the CDR3 reads TGTGCCACTTCGAAGCGGGGAATGGTAACAGATACGCAGTATTTT. Encoded protein: CATSKRGMVTDTQYF.

The rearrangement links TRBV2 to TRBJ2-3, with 10 bases that match TRBD2. V shed 8 bases and J 5 bases; nucleotides not matched to a gene: 4. The CDR3 extends over 13 amino acids. Per germline, CDR1 SNHLY and CDR2 FYNNEI. The CDR3 DNA sequence: TGTGCCAGCTGCGGGACTAGCGTAGATACGCAGTATTTT. Translating it yields CASCGTSVDTQYF.

V gene TRBV7-2 combines with J gene TRBJ2-5; TRBD1 agrees at 7 bases. Looked up from germline, CDR1 is SGHTA and CDR2 is FQGNSA. The length of the CDR3 is 13 residues. Germline trimming cut 2 bases from V and 6 bases from J; bases unmatched to any gene: 3. For the CDR3, the DNA is TGTGCCAGCAGCTTAAGGGACAGCCAGACCCAGTACTTC. It yields the protein CASSLRDSQTQYF.

The CDR3 is CASSPRTGRFQETQYF. The CDR3 nucleotides are TGTGCCAGTTCCCCCCGGACAGGGCGATTCCAAGAGACCCAGTACTTC. The chain is built from TRBV19 and TRBJ2-5, with 8 nucleotides matching TRBD1. Germline CDR1 is LNHDA and CDR2 is SQIVND (reference sequence). Trimming took 8 bases from V and 1 from J; bases not matched to a gene: 12. CDR3 length: 16 amino acids.

This chain joins TRBV6-5 and TRBJ1-4, with a possible D match to TRBD1 (6 bases). CDR1 MNHEY and CDR2 SVGAGI come from the germline V gene. The V and J ends lost 3 bases and 4 bases respectively, with 12 bases between them. The length of the CDR3 is 15 residues. The CDR3 coding sequence is TGTGCCAGCAGTTATTCGGACAGCCGTAATGAAAAACTGTTTTTT. Translated, it gives CASSYSDSRNEKLFF.

The chain joins TRBV6-2 or TRBV6-3 to TRBJ2-7; D unresolved. Germline CDR1 and CDR2: MNHEY and SVGEGT. The CDR3 is 13 residues long. The V end lost 2 bases, the J end lost 0 bases, and 5 bases lay between the germline ends. This chain's CDR3 is CASSYHHSYEQYF. CDR3 DNA sequence: TGTGCCAGCAGTTACCATCACTCCTACGAGCAGTACTTC.

The chain recombines TRBV27 with TRBJ1-1; the match to TRBD1 covers 8 bases. This CDR3 is built from 15 residues. After removal of 6 bases from V and 1 base from J, the junction contained 7 bases not matched to a gene. CDR1 and CDR2 (germline): MNHEY, SMNVEV (reference sequence). The CDR3 region has the DNA TGTGCCAGCAGCCCAGACAGGGGATGGAACACTGAAGCTTTCTTT. Protein sequence: CASSPDRGWNTEAFF.